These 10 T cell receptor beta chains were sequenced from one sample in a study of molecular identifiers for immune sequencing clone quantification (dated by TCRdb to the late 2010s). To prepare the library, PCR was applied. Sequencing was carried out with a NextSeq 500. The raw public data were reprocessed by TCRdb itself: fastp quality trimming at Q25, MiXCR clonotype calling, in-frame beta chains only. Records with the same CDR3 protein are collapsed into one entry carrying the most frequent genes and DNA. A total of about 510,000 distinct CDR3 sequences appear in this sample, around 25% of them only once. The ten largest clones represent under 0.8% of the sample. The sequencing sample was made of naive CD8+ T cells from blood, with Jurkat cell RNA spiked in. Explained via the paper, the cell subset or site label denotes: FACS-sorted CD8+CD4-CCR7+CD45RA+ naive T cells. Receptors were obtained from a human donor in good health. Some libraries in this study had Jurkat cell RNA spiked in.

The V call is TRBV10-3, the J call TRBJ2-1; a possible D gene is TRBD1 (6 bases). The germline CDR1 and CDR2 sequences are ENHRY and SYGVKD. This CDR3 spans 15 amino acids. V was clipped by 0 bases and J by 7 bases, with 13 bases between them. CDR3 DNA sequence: TGTGCCATCAGTGAGTCCTCAGGGGCGGTGAATGAGCAGTTCTTC. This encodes CAISESSGAVNEQFF.

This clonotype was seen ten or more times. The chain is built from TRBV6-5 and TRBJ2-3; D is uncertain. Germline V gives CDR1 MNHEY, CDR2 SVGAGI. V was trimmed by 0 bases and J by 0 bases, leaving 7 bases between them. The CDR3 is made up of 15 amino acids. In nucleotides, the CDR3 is TGTGCCAGCAGTTACTCGAGCCTTAGCACAGATACGCAGTATTTT. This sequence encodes CASSYSSLSTDTQYF.

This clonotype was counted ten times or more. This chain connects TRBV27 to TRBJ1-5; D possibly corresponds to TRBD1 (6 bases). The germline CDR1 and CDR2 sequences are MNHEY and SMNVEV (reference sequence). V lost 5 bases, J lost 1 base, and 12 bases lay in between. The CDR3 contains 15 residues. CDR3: CASSPGTTSNQPQHF. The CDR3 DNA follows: TGTGCCAGCAGTCCGGGGACAACAAGCAATCAGCCCCAGCATTTT.

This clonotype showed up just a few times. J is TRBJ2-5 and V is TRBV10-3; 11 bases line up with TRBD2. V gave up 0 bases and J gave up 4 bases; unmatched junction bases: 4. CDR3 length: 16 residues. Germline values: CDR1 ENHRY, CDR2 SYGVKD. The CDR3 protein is CAISESLAGGRETQYF. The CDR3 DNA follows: TGTGCCATCAGTGAGTCTTTAGCGGGGGGGCGAGAGACCCAGTACTTC.

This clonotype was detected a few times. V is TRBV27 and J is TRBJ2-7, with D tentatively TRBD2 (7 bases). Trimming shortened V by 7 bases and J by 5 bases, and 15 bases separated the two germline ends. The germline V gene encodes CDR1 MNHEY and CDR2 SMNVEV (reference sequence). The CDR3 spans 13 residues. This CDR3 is CASKGGVKNEQYF. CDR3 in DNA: TGTGCCAGCAAAGGGGGGGTGAAGAACGAGCAGTACTTC.

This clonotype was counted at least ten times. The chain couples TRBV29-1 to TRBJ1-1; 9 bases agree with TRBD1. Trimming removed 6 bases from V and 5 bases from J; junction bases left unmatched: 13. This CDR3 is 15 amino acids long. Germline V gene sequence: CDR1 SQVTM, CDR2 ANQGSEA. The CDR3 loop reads CSVVEGQGIGTEAFF. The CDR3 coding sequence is TGCAGCGTCGTCGAGGGACAGGGAATTGGGACTGAAGCTTTCTTT.

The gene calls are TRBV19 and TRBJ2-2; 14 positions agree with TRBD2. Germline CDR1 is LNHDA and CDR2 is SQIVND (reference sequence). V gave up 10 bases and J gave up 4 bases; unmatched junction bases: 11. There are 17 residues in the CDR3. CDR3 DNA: TGTGCCACAAAGGAGGGACTAGCGGGAGTGAGCACCGGGGAGCTGTTTTTT. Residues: CATKEGLAGVSTGELFF.

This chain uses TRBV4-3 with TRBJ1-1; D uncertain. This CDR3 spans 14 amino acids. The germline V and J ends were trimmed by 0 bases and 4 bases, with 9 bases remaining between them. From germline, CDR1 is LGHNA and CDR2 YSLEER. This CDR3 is CASSQDLLPTEAFF. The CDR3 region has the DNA TGCGCCAGCAGCCAAGACTTGTTGCCCACTGAAGCTTTCTTT.

This CDR3 reads CASSVAGGLETQYF. CDR3 nucleotide sequence: TGTGCCAGCAGCGTAGCGGGGGGGCTGGAGACCCAGTACTTC. The rearrangement links TRBV9 to TRBJ2-5, with 8 bases lining up with TRBD2. The V gene's germline CDR1 is SGDLS and CDR2 YYNGEE. The CDR3 contains 14 residues. The V gene end was trimmed by 0 bases and the J gene end by 5 bases; junction bases not matched to a gene: 3.

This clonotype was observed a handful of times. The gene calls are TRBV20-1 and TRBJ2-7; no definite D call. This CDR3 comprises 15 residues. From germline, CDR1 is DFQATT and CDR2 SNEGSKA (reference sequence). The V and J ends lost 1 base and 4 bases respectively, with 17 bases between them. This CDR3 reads CSARAGLGPLYEQYF. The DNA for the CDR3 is TGCAGTGCTAGAGCGGGCCTCGGGCCCCTATACGAGCAGTACTTC.